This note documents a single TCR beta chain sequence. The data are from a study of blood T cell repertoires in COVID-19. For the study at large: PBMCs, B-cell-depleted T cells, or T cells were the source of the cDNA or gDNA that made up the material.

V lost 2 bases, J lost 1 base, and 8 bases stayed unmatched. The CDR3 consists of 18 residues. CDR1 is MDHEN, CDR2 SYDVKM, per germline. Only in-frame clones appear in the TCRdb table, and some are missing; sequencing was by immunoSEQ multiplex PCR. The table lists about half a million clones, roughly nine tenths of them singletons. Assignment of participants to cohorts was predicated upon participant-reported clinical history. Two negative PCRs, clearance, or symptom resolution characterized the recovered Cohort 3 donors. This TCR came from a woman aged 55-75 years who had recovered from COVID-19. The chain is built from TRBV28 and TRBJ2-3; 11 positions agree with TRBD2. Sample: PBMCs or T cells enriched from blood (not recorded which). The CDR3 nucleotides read TGTGCCAGCAGTTTAGCGAGGCTAGCGGGGGGCCGCACAGATACGCAGTATTTT. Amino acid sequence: CASSLARLAGGRTDTQYF.